This entry describes one T cell receptor beta chain. Antigen unknown. TCRdb reanalyzed the 5' RACE reads, giving one entry per CDR3 protein sequence and no DNA. This table holds 200,000 to 250,000 distinct CDR3 sequences. The entry originates in a study of monozygotic twins with inflammatory bowel disease. CDR1 and CDR2 from the germline V gene are SEHNR and FQNEAQ (reference sequence). The CDR3 totals 14 residues. Findings and limits, study-wide: Added variability in patient repertoires may stem from differing immunosuppressive treatments.

The sample was blood. This receptor was identified in a human donor with ulcerative colitis or Crohn's disease, or a healthy co-twin of an affected twin (not recorded which). The chain employs TRBV7-9 and TRBJ1-1; with no DNA, the TCRdb D assignment of TRBD1 cannot be verified. CDR3 residues: CASSPRMQGNEAFF.